This TCR beta chain was captured in a study of neurological immune-mediated disorders. Study-wide findings and caveats: As far as clinical or MRI features were concerned, none was associated with the multiple sclerosis repertoire cluster. The expanded clones of different subjects shared no CDR3 amino acid sequences (suggesting private repertoires in all groups).

This clonotype was picked up many times. The antigen is undetermined. TCRdb reprocessed the 5' RACE reads via MiXCR and lists one record per CDR3 protein. The repertoire consists of approximately 74,000 distinct CDR3 sequences, with 4% to 6% occurring once and the leading ten covering 7.4%. This CDR3 region has 12 residues. From germline, CDR1 is KGHSH and CDR2 LQKENI. Unmatched junction bases numbered 10, after V lost 5 bases and J lost 15 bases. The chain joins TRBV18 to TRBJ2-1; the match to TRBD2 covers 7 bases. Sequencing was performed on PBMCs. This sequence was found in a young man with multiple sclerosis. The CDR3 reads CASSAEREVWFF. The CDR3 bases are TGTGCCAGCTCAGCGGAGCGGGAAGTCTGGTTCTTC.